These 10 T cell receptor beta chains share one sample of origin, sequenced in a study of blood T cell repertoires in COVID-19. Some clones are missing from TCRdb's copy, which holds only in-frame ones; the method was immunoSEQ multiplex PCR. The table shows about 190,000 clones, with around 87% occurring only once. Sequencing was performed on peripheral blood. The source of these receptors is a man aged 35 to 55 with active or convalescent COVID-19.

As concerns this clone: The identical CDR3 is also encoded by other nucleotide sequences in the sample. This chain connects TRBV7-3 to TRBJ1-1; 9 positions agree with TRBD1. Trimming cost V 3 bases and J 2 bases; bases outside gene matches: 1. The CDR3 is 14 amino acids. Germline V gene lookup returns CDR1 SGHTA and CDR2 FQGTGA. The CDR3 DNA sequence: TGTGCCAGCAGCTTGGGACAGGGAAACACTGAAGCTTTCTTT. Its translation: CASSLGQGNTEAFF.

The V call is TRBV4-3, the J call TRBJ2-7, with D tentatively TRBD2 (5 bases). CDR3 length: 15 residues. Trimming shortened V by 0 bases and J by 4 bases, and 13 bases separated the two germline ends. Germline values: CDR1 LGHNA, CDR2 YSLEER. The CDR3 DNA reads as TGCGCCAGCAGCCAAGATAACTCCAGGAGGTACGAGCAGTACTTC. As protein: CASSQDNSRRYEQYF.

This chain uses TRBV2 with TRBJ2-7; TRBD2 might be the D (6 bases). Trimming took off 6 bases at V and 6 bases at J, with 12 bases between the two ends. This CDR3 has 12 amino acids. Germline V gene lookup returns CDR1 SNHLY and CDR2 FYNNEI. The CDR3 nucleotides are TGTGCCAGCAGGAGGGTGGAGGGCGAGCAGTACTTC. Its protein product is CASRRVEGEQYF.

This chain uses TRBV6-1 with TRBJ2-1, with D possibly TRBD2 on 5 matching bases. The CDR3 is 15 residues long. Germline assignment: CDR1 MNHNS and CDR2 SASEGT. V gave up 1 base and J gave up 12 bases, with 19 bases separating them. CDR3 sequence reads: CASSEDVRPKEAQFF. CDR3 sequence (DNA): TGTGCCAGCAGTGAAGACGTCAGACCAAAGGAGGCGCAGTTCTTC.

The CDR3 is CASSQETLAGGQETQYF. DNA for the CDR3: TGTGCCAGCAGCCAAGAAACGCTAGCGGGGGGACAAGAGACCCAGTACTTC. The gene calls are TRBV4-2 and TRBJ2-5, with TRBD2 identical over 11 bases. The CDR3 covers 17 residues. Germline CDR1 LGHNA, CDR2 YNFKEQ. The J segment lost 2 bases and the V segment lost 0 bases, leaving 5 bases of the junction unmatched.

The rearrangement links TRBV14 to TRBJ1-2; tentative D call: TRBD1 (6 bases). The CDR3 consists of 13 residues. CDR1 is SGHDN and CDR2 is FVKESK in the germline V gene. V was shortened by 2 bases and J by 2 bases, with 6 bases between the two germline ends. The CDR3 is CASSQTGNYGYTF. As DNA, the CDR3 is TGTGCCAGCAGCCAAACAGGGAACTATGGCTACACCTTC.

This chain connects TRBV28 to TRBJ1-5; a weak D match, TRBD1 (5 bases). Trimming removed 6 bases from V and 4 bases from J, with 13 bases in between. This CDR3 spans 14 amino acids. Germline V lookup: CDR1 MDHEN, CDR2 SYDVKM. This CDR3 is CASSPWGTNQPQHF. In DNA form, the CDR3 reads TGTGCCAGCAGCCCCTGGGGGACTAATCAGCCCCAGCATTTT.

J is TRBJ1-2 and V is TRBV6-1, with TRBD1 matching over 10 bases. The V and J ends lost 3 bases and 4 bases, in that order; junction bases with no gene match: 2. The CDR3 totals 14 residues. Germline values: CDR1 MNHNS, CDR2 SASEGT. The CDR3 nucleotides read TGTGCCAGCAGTGACCGGGACAGGGGCTATGGCTACACCTTC. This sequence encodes CASSDRDRGYGYTF.

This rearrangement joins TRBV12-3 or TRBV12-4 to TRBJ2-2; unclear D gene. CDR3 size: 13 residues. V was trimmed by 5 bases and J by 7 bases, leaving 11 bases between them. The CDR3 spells CASSPPFFGELFF. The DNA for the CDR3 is TGTGCCAGCAGTCCCCCCTTCTTCGGGGAGCTGTTTTTT.

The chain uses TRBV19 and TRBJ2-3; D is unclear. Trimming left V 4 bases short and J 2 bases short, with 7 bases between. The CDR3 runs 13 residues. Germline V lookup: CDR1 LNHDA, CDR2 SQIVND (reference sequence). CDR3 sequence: CASSRVNTDTQYF. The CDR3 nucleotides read TGTGCCAGTAGTAGAGTTAACACAGATACGCAGTATTTT. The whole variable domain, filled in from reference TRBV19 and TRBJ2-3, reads DGGITQSPKYLFRKEGQNVTLSCEQNLNHDAMYWYRQDPGQGLRLIYYSQIVNDFQKGDIAEGYSVSREKKESFPLTVTSAQKNPTAFYLCASSRVNTDTQYFGPGTRLTVL.